This entry concerns a single TCR beta chain. Antigen unknown. TCRdb re-called the reads with MiXCR, one entry per CDR3 protein. The sample lists approximately 990,000 distinct CDR3 sequences, 31% seen once, with roughly an eighth in the top ten. The data derive from a study of T cell repertoires in cytomegalovirus infection. In germline, CDR1 is SEHNR, CDR2 FQNEAQ (reference sequence). The CDR3 has 16 amino acids. The V end lost 5 bases, the J end lost 3 bases, and 17 bases lay between the germline ends. The sequencing used cultured CD8+ T cells from PBMCs, collected from culture after CMV antigen stimulation. The sequence derives from a human donor in good health (CMV status not recorded). Some clones in this sample may be carry-over from other donors' samples. V usage is TRBV7-9 and J usage is TRBJ1-3; a possible D gene is TRBD1 (5 bases). The CDR3 loop reads CASSTAGADYGNTIYF. As DNA, the CDR3 is TGTGCCAGCAGCACGGCCGGGGCAGACTATGGAAACACCATATATTTT.